The clone carrying this TCR beta chain was counted many times. These data are taken from a study of T cell repertoires in cytomegalovirus infection. TCRdb re-called the reads through MiXCR, storing one row per CDR3 protein. The data show about 230,000 distinct CDR3 sequences, with roughly 22% seen just once and roughly 18% held by the top ten. The CDR3 is 16 amino acids. The J segment lost 8 bases and the V segment lost 5 bases, leaving 10 bases of the junction unmatched. CDR1 and CDR2 from the germline V gene are SGHVS and FQNEAQ. Sequenced material: CD8+ T cells from PBMCs. This receptor was obtained from a human donor in good health (CMV status not recorded). Some clones in this sample may be carry-over from other donors' samples. V is TRBV7-8 and J is TRBJ2-1, with TRBD1 matching over 12 bases. The CDR3 loop reads CASSPPGTGGLYEQFF. In DNA form, the CDR3 reads TGTGCCAGCAGCCCCCCCGGGACAGGGGGCTTGTATGAGCAGTTCTTC.